The 10 T cell receptor beta chains below all came from one sample that was sequenced in a study of T cell repertoires in cytomegalovirus infection. TCRdb re-derived calls from the reads in MiXCR, one entry per CDR3 protein. The repertoire includes roughly 230,000 distinct CDR3 sequences, 6% to 8% of them detected once, and around 6.9% sits in the top ten. The specimen was PBMCs. These receptors were collected from a human donor in good health (CMV status not recorded). Some clones in this sample may be carry-over from other donors' samples.

The rearrangement uses TRBV30 and TRBJ1-1; no clear D gene. V lost 3 bases, J lost 0 bases, and 11 bases lay in between. CDR3 size: 14 residues. Germline lookup yields CDR1 GTSNPN and CDR2 SVGIG (reference sequence). As DNA, the CDR3 is TGTGCCTGGAGCCCCGCCAGTATGAACACTGAAGCTTTCTTT. Translated, it gives CAWSPASMNTEAFF. The variable domain in full, completed from reference TRBV30 and TRBJ1-1, reads SQTIHQWPATLVQPVGSPLSLECTVEGTSNPNLYWYRQAAGRGLQLLFYSVGIGQISSEVPQNLSASRPQDRQFILSSKKLLLSDSGFYLCAWSPASMNTEAFFGQGTRLTVV.

The chain carries TRBV18 and TRBJ2-7, with 7 bases aligning to TRBD1. J lost 3 bases, V lost 4 bases, and 3 bases had no gene match. CDR1 KGHSH and CDR2 LQKENI come from the germline V gene. The CDR3 contains 13 residues. The CDR3 bases are TGTGCCAGCTCACTACAGGGGATCTACGAGCAGTACTTC. Its protein product is CASSLQGIYEQYF.

This clonotype was seen ten or more times. The gene calls are TRBV12-3 or TRBV12-4 and TRBJ1-3; D remains ambiguous. V lost 3 bases and J 4 bases, leaving 10 bases between the germline ends. CDR3 length: 14 amino acids. CDR3 coding DNA: TGTGCCAGCAGTTTCTCGGGAGTCGGAAACACCATATATTTT. It specifies CASSFSGVGNTIYF.

This clonotype has a handful of counts. V and J are TRBV5-1 and TRBJ2-7; D unclear. The length of the CDR3 is 18 residues. Trimming pared 4 bases from V and 0 bases from J, leaving 23 bases between. In germline, CDR1 is SGHRS, CDR2 YFSETQ. CDR3 sequence: CASSPRPSDDPSSYEQYF. The CDR3, as DNA: TGCGCCAGCAGCCCCCGCCCCTCGGACGATCCGAGCTCCTACGAGCAGTACTTC.

This clonotype was seen repeatedly, ten times or more. The chain links TRBV5-1 to TRBJ2-5, with 15 positions matching TRBD2. Germline CDR1 reads SGHRS; CDR2 reads YFSETQ. V dropped 6 bases and J dropped 4; count of bases not matched to a gene: 10. CDR3 size: 17 residues. CDR3: CASNQGTSGGRRETQYF. DNA of the CDR3: TGCGCCAGCAACCAAGGGACTAGCGGGGGGCGGAGAGAGACCCAGTACTTC.

This clonotype was recorded at least ten times. The J gene is TRBJ2-5, the V gene TRBV7-2; unclear D gene. In germline, CDR1 is SGHTA, CDR2 FQGNSA. Deletions cut 4 bases from V and 5 bases from J, with 11 bases between. The CDR3 length is 13 residues. DNA of the CDR3: TGTGCCAGCAGCTCCACCCAGTGGGAGACCCAGTACTTC. Its protein is CASSSTQWETQYF. The full variable domain, its missing parts supplied by reference TRBV7-2 and TRBJ2-5, is GAGVSQSPSNKVTEKGKDVELRCDPISGHTALYWYRQSLGQGLEFLIYFQGNSAPDKSGLPSDRFSAERTGGSVSTLTIQRTQQEDSAVYLCASSSTQWETQYFGPGTRLLVL.

This clonotype was detected ten times or more. The CDR3 sequence: CASSFDQDGYTF. The CDR3 DNA reads TGTGCCAGCAGCTTCGACCAGGATGGCTACACCTTC. The gene calls are TRBV7-9 and TRBJ1-2; D not certain. This CDR3 is 12 amino acids long. Germline V gene sequence: CDR1 SEHNR, CDR2 FQNEAQ (reference sequence). The V end lost 3 bases, the J end lost 6 bases, and 8 bases lay between the germline ends. The whole variable domain, remainder taken from reference TRBV7-9 and TRBJ1-2, is DTGVSQNPRHKITKRGQNVTFRCDPISEHNRLYWYRQTLGQGPEFLTYFQNEAQLEKSRLLSDRFSAERPKGSFSTLEIQRTEQGDSAMYLCASSFDQDGYTFGSGTRLTVV.

By share, this clonotype counts as medium-sized. The rearrangement uses TRBV7-3 and TRBJ1-1, with D hard to call. The V gene's germline CDR1 is SGHTA and CDR2 FQGTGA. The CDR3 covers 12 residues. V was trimmed by 5 bases and J by 7 bases, leaving 11 bases between them. The CDR3 protein is CASSPGFGEAFF. CDR3 DNA: TGTGCCAGCAGCCCGGGCTTTGGTGAAGCTTTCTTT.

The table lists this clonotype with many counts. The chain is built from TRBV6-6 and TRBJ2-1; 7 bases fit TRBD1. Germline CDR1 MNHNY, CDR2 SVGAGI (reference sequence). The ends lost 0 bases at V and 6 bases at J; junction bases unmatched: 8. The CDR3 is made up of 16 amino acids. In DNA, the CDR3 is TGTGCCAGCAGTTACTCGATGGGGGCAGGGGGCAATGAGCAGTTCTTC. It is translated as CASSYSMGAGGNEQFF.

The table lists this clonotype with many counts. V is TRBV11-2 and J is TRBJ2-1; D unresolved. V was trimmed by 0 bases and J by 0 bases, leaving 9 bases between them. CDR1 and CDR2 (germline): SGHAT, FQNNGV. The CDR3 runs to 16 residues. For the CDR3, the DNA is TGTGCCAGCAGCTTAGATCTGGCTCGCTCCTACAATGAGCAGTTCTTC. It yields the protein CASSLDLARSYNEQFF.